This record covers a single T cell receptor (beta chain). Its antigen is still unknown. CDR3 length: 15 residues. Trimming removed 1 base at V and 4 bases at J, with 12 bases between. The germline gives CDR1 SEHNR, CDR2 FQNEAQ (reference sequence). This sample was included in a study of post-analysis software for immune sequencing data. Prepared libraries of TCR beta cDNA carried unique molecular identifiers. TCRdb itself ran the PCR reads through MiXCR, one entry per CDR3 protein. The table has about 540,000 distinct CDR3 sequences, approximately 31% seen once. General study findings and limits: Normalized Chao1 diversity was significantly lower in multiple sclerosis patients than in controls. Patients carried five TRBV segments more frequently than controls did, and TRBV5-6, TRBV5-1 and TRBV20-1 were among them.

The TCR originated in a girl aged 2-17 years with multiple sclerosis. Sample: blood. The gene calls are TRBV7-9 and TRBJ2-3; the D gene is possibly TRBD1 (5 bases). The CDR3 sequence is CASSLVVRAADTQYF. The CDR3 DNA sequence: TGTGCCAGCAGCTTAGTCGTCAGGGCCGCAGATACGCAGTATTTT.